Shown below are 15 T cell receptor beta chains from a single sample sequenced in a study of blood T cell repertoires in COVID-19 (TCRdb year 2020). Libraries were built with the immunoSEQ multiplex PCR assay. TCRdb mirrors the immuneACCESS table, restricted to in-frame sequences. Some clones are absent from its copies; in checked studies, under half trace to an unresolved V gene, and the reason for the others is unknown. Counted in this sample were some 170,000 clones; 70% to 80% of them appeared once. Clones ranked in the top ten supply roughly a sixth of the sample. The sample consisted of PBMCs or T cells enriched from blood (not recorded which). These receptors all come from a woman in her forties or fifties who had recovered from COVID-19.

Here the CDR3 reads CASRPGTGSEKLFF. The CDR3 region has the DNA TGTGCCAGTCGCCCCGGGACAGGGAGCGAAAAACTGTTTTTT. The chain is built from TRBV19 and TRBJ1-4; 9 positions match TRBD1. The germline V gene encodes CDR1 LNHDA and CDR2 SQIVND (reference sequence). The CDR3 length is 14 residues. J lost 8 bases, V lost 8 bases, and 9 bases had no gene match.

The chain's CDR3 is CSFQTASRGTGELFF. For the CDR3, the DNA is TGCAGCTTCCAGACCGCTTCCAGGGGCACCGGGGAGCTGTTTTTT. The V call is TRBV29-1, the J call TRBJ2-2, with D perhaps TRBD1 (6 bases). Germline CDR1 reads SQVTM; CDR2 reads ANQGSEA. With 8 bases removed from V and 4 bases from J, the gap between germline ends came to 20 bases. This CDR3 region has 15 residues.

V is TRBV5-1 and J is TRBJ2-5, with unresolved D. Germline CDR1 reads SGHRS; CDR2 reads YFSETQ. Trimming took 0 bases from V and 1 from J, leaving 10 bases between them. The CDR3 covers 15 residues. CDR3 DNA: TGCGCCAGCAGCTTGGATCCCGAGCGCCAAGAGACCCAGTACTTC. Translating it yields CASSLDPERQETQYF.

As DNA, the CDR3 is TGTGCCAGCAGCCGAGTCGCGAATACGCAGTATTTT. It yields the protein CASSRVANTQYF. This sequence joins TRBV5-8 and TRBJ2-3; D unresolved. The CDR3 covers 12 residues. V lost 4 bases and J lost 7, with 10 bases in between. Germline V CDR1 and CDR2: SGHTS, YDEGEE. The full variable domain, with the rest looked up from reference TRBV5-8 and TRBJ2-3, is EAGVTQSPTHLIKTRGQQATLRCSPISGHTSVYWYQQALGLGLQFLLWYDEGEERNRGNFPPRFSGRQFPNYSSELNVNALELEDSALYLCASSRVANTQYFGPGTRLTVL.

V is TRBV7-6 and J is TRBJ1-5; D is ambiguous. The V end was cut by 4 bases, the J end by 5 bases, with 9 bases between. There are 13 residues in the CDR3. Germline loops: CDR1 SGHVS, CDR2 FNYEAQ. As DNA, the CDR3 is TGTGCCAGCAGCTCTGCGCCGGATCAGCCCCAGCATTTT. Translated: CASSSAPDQPQHF. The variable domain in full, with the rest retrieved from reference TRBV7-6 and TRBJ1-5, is GAGVSQSPRYKVTKRGQDVALRCDPISGHVSLYWYRQALGQGPEFLTYFNYEAQQDKSGLPNDRFSAERPEGSISTLTIQRTEQRDSAMYRCASSSAPDQPQHFGDGTRLSIL.

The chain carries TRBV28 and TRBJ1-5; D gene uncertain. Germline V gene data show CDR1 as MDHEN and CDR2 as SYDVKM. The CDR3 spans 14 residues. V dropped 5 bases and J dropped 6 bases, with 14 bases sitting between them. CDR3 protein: CASSPSPGPQPQHF. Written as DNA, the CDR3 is TGTGCCAGCAGTCCCTCCCCCGGTCCTCAGCCCCAGCATTTT.

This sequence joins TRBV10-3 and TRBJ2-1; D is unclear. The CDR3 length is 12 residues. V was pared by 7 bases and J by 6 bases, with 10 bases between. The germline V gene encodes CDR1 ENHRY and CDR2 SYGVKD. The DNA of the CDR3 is TGTGCCATCAAACCGGGTCCCAATGAGCAGTTCTTC. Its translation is CAIKPGPNEQFF.

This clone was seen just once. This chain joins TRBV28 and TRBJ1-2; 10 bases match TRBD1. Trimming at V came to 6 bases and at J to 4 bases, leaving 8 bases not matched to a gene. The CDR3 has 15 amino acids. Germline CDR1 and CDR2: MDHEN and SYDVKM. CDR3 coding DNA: TGTGCCAGCAGCGACAGGACAGGGGGGGCCTATGGCTACACCTTC. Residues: CASSDRTGGAYGYTF.

The CDR3 protein is CATRTSGAGEQFF. CDR3 sequence (DNA): TGTGCCACTCGGACTAGCGGGGCGGGGGAGCAGTTCTTC. The chain is built from TRBV10-3 and TRBJ2-1, with 12 bases fitting TRBD2. The CDR3 consists of 13 residues. CDR1 is ENHRY and CDR2 is SYGVKD in the germline V gene. Unmatched junction bases numbered 8, after V lost 10 bases and J lost 10 bases.

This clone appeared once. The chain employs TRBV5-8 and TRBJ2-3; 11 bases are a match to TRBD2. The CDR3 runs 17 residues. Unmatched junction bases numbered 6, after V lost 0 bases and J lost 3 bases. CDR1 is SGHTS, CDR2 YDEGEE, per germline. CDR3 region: CASSLGLAGGVTDTQYF. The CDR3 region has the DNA TGTGCCAGCAGCTTGGGGCTAGCGGGAGGAGTAACAGATACGCAGTATTTT. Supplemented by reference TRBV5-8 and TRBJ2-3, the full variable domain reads EAGVTQSPTHLIKTRGQQATLRCSPISGHTSVYWYQQALGLGLQFLLWYDEGEERNRGNFPPRFSGRQFPNYSSELNVNALELEDSALYLCASSLGLAGGVTDTQYFGPGTRLTVL.

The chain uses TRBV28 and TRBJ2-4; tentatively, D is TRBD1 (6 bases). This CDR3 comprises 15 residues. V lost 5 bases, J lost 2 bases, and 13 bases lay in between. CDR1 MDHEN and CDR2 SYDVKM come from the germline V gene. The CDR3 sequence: CASSPSTGPKNIQYF. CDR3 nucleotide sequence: TGTGCCAGCAGTCCTTCTACAGGGCCCAAAAACATTCAGTACTTC.

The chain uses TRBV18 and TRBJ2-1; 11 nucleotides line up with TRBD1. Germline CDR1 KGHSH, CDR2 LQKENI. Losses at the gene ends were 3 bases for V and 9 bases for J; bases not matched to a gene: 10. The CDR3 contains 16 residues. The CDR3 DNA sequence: TGTGCCAGCTCACCGGAAGGCCGGACAGGGGGCTCTGAGCAGTTCTTC. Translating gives CASSPEGRTGGSEQFF.

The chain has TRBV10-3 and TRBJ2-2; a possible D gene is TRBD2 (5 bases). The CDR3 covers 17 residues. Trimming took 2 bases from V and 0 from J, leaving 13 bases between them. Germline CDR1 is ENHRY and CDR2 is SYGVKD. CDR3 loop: CAISERRAGTNTGELFF. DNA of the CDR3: TGTGCCATCAGTGAGCGGCGGGCAGGAACGAACACCGGGGAGCTGTTTTTT.

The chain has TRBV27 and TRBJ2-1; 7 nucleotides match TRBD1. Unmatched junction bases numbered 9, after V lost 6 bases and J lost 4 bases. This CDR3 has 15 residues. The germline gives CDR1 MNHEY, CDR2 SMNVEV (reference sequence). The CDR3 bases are TGTGCCAGCAGAAGACAGGGTGTAGGGTACAATGAGCAGTTCTTC. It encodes CASRRQGVGYNEQFF.

The CDR3, as DNA: TGTGCCAGCAGCCAAGATGGGACTTACTACGAGCAGTACTTC. It codes for CASSQDGTYYEQYF. The J gene is TRBJ2-7, the V gene TRBV4-2; a possible D gene is TRBD2 (6 bases). The ends were cut back, 0 bases at V and 3 bases at J, with 9 bases in the middle. Germline V lookup: CDR1 LGHNA, CDR2 YNFKEQ. This CDR3 is 14 amino acids long.